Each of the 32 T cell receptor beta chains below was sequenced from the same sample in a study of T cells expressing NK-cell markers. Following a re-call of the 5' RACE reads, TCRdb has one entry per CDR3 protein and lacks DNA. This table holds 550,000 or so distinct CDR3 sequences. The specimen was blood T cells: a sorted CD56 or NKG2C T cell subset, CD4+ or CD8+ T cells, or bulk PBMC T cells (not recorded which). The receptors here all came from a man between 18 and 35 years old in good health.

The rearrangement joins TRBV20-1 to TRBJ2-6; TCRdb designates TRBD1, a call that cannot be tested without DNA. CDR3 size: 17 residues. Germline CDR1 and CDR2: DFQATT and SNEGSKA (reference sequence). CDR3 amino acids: CSAARTGRNSGANVLTF.

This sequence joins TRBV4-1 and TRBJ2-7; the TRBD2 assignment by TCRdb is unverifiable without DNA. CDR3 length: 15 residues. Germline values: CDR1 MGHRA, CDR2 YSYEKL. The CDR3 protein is CASSQDPGASYEQYF.

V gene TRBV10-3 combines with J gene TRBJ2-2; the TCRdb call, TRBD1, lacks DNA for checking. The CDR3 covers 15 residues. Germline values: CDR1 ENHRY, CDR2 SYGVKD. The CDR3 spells CAVPGQGTNTGELFF.

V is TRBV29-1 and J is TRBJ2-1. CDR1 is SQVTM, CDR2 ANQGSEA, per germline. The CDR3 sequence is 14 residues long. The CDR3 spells CSAMGGDNYNEQFF.

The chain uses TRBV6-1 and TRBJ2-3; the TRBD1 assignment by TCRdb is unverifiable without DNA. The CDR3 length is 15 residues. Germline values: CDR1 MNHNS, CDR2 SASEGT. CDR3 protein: CASSEPPGGTNTQYF.

CDR3 sequence reads: CASSPFGGKVGDTQYF. The chain couples TRBV18 to TRBJ2-3; there is no DNA to check the TCRdb D call of TRBD2. The CDR3 extends over 16 amino acids. Germline CDR1 reads KGHSH; CDR2 reads LQKENI. The entire variable domain, with the rest obtained from reference TRBV18 and TRBJ2-3, is as follows: NAGVMQNPRHLVRRRGQEARLRCSPMKGHSHVYWYRQLPEEGLKFMVYLQKENIIDESGMPKERFSAEFPKEGPSILRIQQVVRGDSAAYFCASSPFGGKVGDTQYFGPGTRLTVL.

CDR3 protein: CASSPSRLAGDNEQFF. V is TRBV18 and J is TRBJ2-1; there is no DNA to check the TCRdb D call of TRBD2. The V gene's germline CDR1 is KGHSH and CDR2 LQKENI. This CDR3 has 16 amino acids.

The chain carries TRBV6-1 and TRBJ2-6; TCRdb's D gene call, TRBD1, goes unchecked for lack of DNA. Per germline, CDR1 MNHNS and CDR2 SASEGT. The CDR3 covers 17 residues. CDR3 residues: CASSEDRGASGANVLTF.

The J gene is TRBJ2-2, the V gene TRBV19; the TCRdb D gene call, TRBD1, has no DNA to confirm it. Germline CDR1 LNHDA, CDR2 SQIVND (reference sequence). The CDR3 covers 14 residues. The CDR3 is CASSTYRGTGELFF.

The CDR3 loop is CSAKLRGRPSSYEQYF. V usage is TRBV20-1 and J usage is TRBJ2-7; TCRdb designates TRBD2, a call that cannot be tested without DNA. CDR1 and CDR2 (germline): DFQATT, SNEGSKA (reference sequence). The CDR3 length is 16 residues.

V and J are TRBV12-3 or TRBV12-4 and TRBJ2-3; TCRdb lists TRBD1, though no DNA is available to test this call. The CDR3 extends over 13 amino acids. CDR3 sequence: CAARGFTTDTQYF.

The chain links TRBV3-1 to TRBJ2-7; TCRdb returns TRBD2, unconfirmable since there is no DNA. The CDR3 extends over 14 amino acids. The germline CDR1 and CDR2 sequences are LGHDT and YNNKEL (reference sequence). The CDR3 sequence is CASSSGGANYEQYF.

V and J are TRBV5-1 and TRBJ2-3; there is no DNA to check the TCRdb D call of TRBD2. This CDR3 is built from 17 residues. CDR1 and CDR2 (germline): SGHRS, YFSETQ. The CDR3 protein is CASRRQPSGRATDTQYF.

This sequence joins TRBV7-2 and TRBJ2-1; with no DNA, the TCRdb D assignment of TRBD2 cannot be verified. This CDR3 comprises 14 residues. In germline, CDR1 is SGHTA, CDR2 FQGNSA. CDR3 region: CASSLWWEGTEQFF.

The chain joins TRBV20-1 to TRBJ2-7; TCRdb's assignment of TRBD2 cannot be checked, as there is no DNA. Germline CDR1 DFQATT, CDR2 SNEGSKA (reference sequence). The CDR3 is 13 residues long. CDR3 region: CSARTSGTYEQYF.

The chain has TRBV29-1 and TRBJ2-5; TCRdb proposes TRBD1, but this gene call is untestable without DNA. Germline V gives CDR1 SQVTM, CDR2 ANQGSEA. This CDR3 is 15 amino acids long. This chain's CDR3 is CSTDRGPALQETQYF. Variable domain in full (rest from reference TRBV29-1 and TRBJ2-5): SAVISQKPSRDICQRGTSLTIQCQVDSQVTMMFWYRQQPGQSLTLIATANQGSEATYESGFVIDKFPISRPNLTFSTLTVSNMSPEDSSIYLCSTDRGPALQETQYFGPGTRLLVL.

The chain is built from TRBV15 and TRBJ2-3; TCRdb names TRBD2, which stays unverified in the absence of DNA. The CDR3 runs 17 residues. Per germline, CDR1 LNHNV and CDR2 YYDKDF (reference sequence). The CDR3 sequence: CATSGRRGGSSTDTQYF.

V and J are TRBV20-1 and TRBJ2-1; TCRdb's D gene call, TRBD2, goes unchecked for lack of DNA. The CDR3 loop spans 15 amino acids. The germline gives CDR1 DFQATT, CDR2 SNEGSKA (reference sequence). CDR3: CSAREGTPSAHEQFF.

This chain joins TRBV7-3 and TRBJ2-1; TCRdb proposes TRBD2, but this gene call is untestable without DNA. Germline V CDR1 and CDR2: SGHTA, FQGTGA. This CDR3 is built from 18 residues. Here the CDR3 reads CASSLTGGAGSSYNEQFF.

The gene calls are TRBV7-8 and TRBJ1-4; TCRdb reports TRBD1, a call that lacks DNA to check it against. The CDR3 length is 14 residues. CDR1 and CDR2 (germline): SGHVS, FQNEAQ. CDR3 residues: CASSQGQYNEKLFF.

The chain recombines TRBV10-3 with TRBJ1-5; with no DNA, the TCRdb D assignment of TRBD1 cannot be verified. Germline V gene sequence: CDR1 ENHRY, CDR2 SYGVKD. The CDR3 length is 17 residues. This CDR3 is CAIGARRQGAGNQPQHF.

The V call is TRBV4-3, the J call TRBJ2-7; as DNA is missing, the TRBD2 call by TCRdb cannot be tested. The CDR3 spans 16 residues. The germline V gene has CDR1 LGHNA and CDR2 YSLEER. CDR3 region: CASSQQVAEAAYEQYF.

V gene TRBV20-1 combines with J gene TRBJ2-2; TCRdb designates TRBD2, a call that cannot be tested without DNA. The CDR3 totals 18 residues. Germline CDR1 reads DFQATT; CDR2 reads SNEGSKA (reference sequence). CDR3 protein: CSARDPGHPVAGVGELFF.

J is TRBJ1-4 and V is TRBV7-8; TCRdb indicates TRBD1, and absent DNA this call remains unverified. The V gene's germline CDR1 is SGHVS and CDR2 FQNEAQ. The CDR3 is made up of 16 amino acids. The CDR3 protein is CASSPNLPGRLGQLFF.

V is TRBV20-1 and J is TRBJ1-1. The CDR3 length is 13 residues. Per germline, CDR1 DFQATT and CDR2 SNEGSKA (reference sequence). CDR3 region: CSAGTDVNTEAFF.

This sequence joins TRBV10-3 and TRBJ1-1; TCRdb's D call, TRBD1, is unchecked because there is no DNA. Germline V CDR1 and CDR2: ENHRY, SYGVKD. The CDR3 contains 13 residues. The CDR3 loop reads CAISEGQGTEAFF.

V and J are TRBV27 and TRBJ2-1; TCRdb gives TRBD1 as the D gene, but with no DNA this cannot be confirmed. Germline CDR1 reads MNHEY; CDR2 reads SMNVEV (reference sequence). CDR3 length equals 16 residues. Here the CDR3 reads CASSLRGTPANNEQFF.

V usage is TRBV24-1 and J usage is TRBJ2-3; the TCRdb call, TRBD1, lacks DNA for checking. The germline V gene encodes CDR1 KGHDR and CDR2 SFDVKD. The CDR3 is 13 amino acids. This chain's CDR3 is CATPGQGTDTQYF.

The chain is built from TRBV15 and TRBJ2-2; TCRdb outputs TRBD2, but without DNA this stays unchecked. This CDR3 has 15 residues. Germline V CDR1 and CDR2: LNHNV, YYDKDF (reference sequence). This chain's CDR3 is CATSRESRGTGELFF.

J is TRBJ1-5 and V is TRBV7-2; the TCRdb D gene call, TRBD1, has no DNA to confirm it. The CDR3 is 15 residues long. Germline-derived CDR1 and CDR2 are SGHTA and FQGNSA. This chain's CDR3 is CASSSGTGYNQPQHF. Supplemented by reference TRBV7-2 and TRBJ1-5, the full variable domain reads GAGVSQSPSNKVTEKGKDVELRCDPISGHTALYWYRQSLGQGLEFLIYFQGNSAPDKSGLPSDRFSAERTGGSVSTLTIQRTQQEDSAVYLCASSSGTGYNQPQHFGDGTRLSIL.

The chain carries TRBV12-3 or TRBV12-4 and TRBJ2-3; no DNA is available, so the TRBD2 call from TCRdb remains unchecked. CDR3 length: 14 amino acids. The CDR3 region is CASSFFKGLATQYF.

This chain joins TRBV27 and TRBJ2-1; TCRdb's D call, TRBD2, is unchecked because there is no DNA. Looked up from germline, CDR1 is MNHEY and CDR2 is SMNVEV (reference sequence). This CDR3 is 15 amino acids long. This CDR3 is CANQLRPLAMNEQFF.